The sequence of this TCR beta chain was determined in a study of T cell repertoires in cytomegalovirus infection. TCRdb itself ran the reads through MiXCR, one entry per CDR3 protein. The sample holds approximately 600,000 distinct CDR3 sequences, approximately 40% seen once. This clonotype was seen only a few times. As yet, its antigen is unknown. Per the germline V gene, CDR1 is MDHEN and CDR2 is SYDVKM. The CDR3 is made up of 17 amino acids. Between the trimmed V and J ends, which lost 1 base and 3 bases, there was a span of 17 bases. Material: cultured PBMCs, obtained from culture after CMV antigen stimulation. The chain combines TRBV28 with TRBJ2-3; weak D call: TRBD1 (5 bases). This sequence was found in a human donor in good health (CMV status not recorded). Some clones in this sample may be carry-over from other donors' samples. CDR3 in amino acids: CASSLSPYRSRTDTQYF. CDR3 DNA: TGTGCCAGCAGTTTATCCCCCTACAGGTCTCGGACAGATACGCAGTATTTT.